Included here is one TCR beta chain sequence, with context. This record comes from a study of blood T cell repertoires in COVID-19. Study as a whole: The United States, Italy and Spain supplied acute and convalescent COVID-19 samples. Sources were T cells, B-cell-depleted T cells, or PBMCs; the material itself was cDNA or gDNA.

Original processing notes: Nucleated cell number was recorded as an estimate derived from reference gene primer amplification. The protocol was immunoSEQ multiplex PCR, while the TCRdb copy is restricted to in-frame clones and leaves out a portion. D and trimming come from the DNA, and the V and J calls and clone size come from that table. This table holds 38,000 or so clones, approximately 75% found once. The germline V gene has CDR1 LNHDA and CDR2 SQIVND (reference sequence). V lost 3 bases to trimming and J lost 8 bases, with 10 bases between them. This CDR3 region has 12 residues. The sequence was collected from a human donor in a cohort sampled during active or convalescent COVID-19. The donor label of this sample is uncertain. Sequenced material: peripheral blood. The chain joins TRBV19 to TRBJ1-1, with D unclear. CDR3 DNA sequence: TGTGCCAGTAGTATTGGTTGGGCAGAAGCTTTCTTT. Its translation is CASSIGWAEAFF. The variable domain in full, completed from reference TRBV19 and TRBJ1-1, reads DGGITQSPKYLFRKEGQNVTLSCEQNLNHDAMYWYRQDPGQGLRLIYYSQIVNDFQKGDIAEGYSVSREKKESFPLTVTSAQKNPTAFYLCASSIGWAEAFFGQGTRLTVV.